The 16 T cell receptor beta chains reported below all come from one sample, sequenced in a study of blood T cell repertoires in COVID-19. Clones were sequenced by immunoSEQ multiplex PCR, and TCRdb holds only the in-frame ones, with some missing. The sample consists of around 270,000 clones, around 89% of them appearing once. The source material was peripheral blood. The receptor source for this set is a man between 35 and 55 years old with acute or convalescent COVID-19.

The genes are TRBV7-2 and TRBJ2-3, with unresolved D. The CDR3 sequence is 14 residues long. The germline gives CDR1 SGHTA, CDR2 FQGNSA. The ends were cut back, 2 bases at V and 4 bases at J, with 10 bases in the middle. The CDR3 sequence is CASSLITTSDTQYF. The CDR3, as DNA: TGTGCCAGCAGCTTAATAACTACCTCAGATACGCAGTATTTT. The full variable domain, with the rest looked up from reference TRBV7-2 and TRBJ2-3, is GAGVSQSPSNKVTEKGKDVELRCDPISGHTALYWYRQSLGQGLEFLIYFQGNSAPDKSGLPSDRFSAERTGGSVSTLTIQRTQQEDSAVYLCASSLITTSDTQYFGPGTRLTVL.

The rearrangement joins TRBV5-4 to TRBJ1-2; 10 bases line up with TRBD1. The CDR3 consists of 14 residues. Germline CDR1 SGHNT, CDR2 YYREEE (reference sequence). The J segment lost 6 bases and the V segment lost 5 bases, leaving 7 bases of the junction unmatched. The CDR3 here is CASRHGTGDDGYTF. CDR3 DNA: TGTGCCAGCAGACACGGGACAGGGGATGATGGCTACACCTTC.

V gene TRBV5-1 combines with J gene TRBJ2-7; 7 bases map to TRBD1. Unmatched junction bases numbered 12, after V lost 2 bases and J lost 7 bases. Per the germline V gene, CDR1 is SGHRS and CDR2 is YFSETQ. The CDR3 has 15 amino acids. In nucleotides, the CDR3 is TGCGCCAGCAGCTTTACCGGGACAGCCGGTGAAGAGCAGTACTTC. As protein: CASSFTGTAGEEQYF.

This chain joins TRBV18 and TRBJ1-2; D remains ambiguous. Between the trimmed V and J ends, which lost 1 base and 5 bases, there was a span of 11 bases. Germline V gene lookup returns CDR1 KGHSH and CDR2 LQKENI. This CDR3 is 14 amino acids long. CDR3 DNA sequence: TGTGCCAGCTCACCACAAGGACGGGATTATGGCTACACCTTC. It yields the protein CASSPQGRDYGYTF.

This clone has just a few counts. The chain has TRBV6-5 and TRBJ1-2, with TRBD1 as a possible D gene (6 bases). Germline assignment: CDR1 MNHEY and CDR2 SVGAGI. This CDR3 has 13 amino acids. V lost 8 bases, J lost 3 bases, and 13 bases lay in between. CDR3 nucleotide sequence: TGTGCCAGCCGGGCGGGGGCGTACTATGGCTACACCTTC. Protein: CASRAGAYYGYTF.

V usage is TRBV6-5 and J usage is TRBJ1-1; 7 bases are shared with TRBD1. CDR1 MNHEY and CDR2 SVGAGI come from the germline V gene. Trimming at V came to 6 bases and at J to 4 bases, leaving 8 bases not matched to a gene. CDR3 length: 14 amino acids. The CDR3 is CASRGGGAATEAFF. CDR3 bases: TGTGCCAGCAGAGGAGGGGGCGCGGCCACTGAAGCTTTCTTT.

In this sample, this clone turned up a few times. The chain is built from TRBV9 and TRBJ2-1, with D perhaps matching TRBD1 (5 bases). This CDR3 is built from 15 residues. Trimming took off 6 bases at V and 0 bases at J, with 13 bases between the two ends. Germline assignment: CDR1 SGDLS and CDR2 YYNGEE. The CDR3 spells CASTPQGNSYNEQFF. The CDR3 DNA follows: TGTGCCAGCACCCCTCAGGGAAACTCCTACAATGAGCAGTTCTTC. Full variable domain (remainder filled in from reference TRBV9 and TRBJ2-1): DSGVTQTPKHLITATGQRVTLRCSPRSGDLSVYWYQQSLDQGLQFLIQYYNGEERAKGNILERFSAQQFPDLHSELNLSSLELGDSALYFCASTPQGNSYNEQFFGPGTRLTVL.

The chain is built from TRBV3-1 (or the pseudogene TRBV3-2) and TRBJ2-1; weak D call: TRBD2 (7 bases). This CDR3 contains 16 residues. Trimming removed 4 bases from V and 2 bases from J, with 15 bases in between. The germline gives CDR1 LGHDT, CDR2 YNNKEL (reference sequence). CDR3 in amino acids: CASSPAGAGAYNEQFF. The CDR3 region has the DNA TGTGCCAGCAGCCCCGCAGGGGCGGGGGCCTACAATGAGCAGTTCTTC.

This chain joins TRBV21-1 and TRBJ2-2; the listed D gene, TRBD2, was not tested against the DNA. TRBV21-1 is a known pseudogene. The CDR3 length is 16 residues. The CDR3, as DNA: TGTGCCAGCAGCAAATTGGACCTCGAGGGCACCGGGGAGCTGTTTTTT. It yields the protein CASSKLDLEGTGELFF.

This clone appeared once. This chain connects TRBV3-1 (or the pseudogene TRBV3-2) to TRBJ1-6; 7 bases line up with TRBD1. Germline CDR1 LGHDT, CDR2 YNNKEL (reference sequence). There are 17 residues in the CDR3. V gave up 2 bases and J gave up 2 bases; unmatched junction bases: 6. The CDR3 nucleotides are TGTGCCAGCAGCCAAAGCAGGGGGAGGACCTATAATTCACCCCTCCACTTT. This codes for CASSQSRGRTYNSPLHF.

This sequence joins TRBV10-2 and TRBJ1-5; D is ambiguous. Between the trimmed V and J ends, which lost 1 base and 5 bases, there was a span of 3 bases. This CDR3 has 12 residues. From germline, CDR1 is WSHSY and CDR2 SAAADI. DNA for the CDR3: TGCGCCAGCAGTGAGTTCGATCAGCCCCAGCATTTT. Residues: CASSEFDQPQHF.

The gene calls are TRBV7-9 and TRBJ1-2; 8 bases map to TRBD1. Germline trimming cut 5 bases from V and 7 bases from J; bases unmatched to any gene: 12. The CDR3 consists of 15 residues. The germline V gene encodes CDR1 SEHNR and CDR2 FQNEAQ (reference sequence). CDR3 coding DNA: TGTGCCAGCAGCCGAGAACCGGGACAGGAGGGTGGCTACACCTTC. Its translation is CASSREPGQEGGYTF.

This chain joins TRBV2 and TRBJ1-2; D possibly corresponds to TRBD1 (6 bases). The CDR3 is 12 residues long. Trimming left V 9 bases short and J 4 bases short, with 12 bases between. CDR1 and CDR2 from the germline V gene are SNHLY and FYNNEI. This CDR3 reads CASGEGGYGYTF. The CDR3 DNA is TGTGCCAGTGGGGAGGGGGGCTATGGCTACACCTTC.

The chain recombines TRBV9 with TRBJ1-6; D ambiguous. Germline lookup yields CDR1 SGDLS and CDR2 YYNGEE. CDR3 size: 15 residues. Trimming left V 0 bases short and J 10 bases short, with 14 bases between. The CDR3 sequence is CASSVGMGRRSPLHF. The CDR3 coding sequence is TGTGCCAGCAGCGTAGGTATGGGGAGGAGGTCACCCCTCCACTTT. Complete variable domain (other parts from reference TRBV9 and TRBJ1-6): DSGVTQTPKHLITATGQRVTLRCSPRSGDLSVYWYQQSLDQGLQFLIQYYNGEERAKGNILERFSAQQFPDLHSELNLSSLELGDSALYFCASSVGMGRRSPLHFGNGTRLTVT.

The chain links TRBV27 to TRBJ1-5, with a possible D match to TRBD1 (6 bases). The CDR3 contains 16 residues. The ends were cut back, 0 bases at V and 4 bases at J, with 13 bases in the middle. CDR1 is MNHEY, CDR2 SMNVEV, per germline (reference sequence). The CDR3: CASSLSSGVGNQPQHF. In nucleotides, the CDR3 is TGTGCCAGCAGTTTATCATCAGGGGTAGGAAATCAGCCCCAGCATTTT.

The V call is TRBV11-3, the J call TRBJ1-1, with a weak D call TRBD1 (6 bases). There are 14 residues in the CDR3. V lost 2 bases to trimming and J lost 0 bases, with 7 bases between them. CDR1 and CDR2 from the germline V gene are SGHNT and YENEEA. The CDR3 sequence: CASSLTGMNTEAFF. The CDR3 nucleotides read TGTGCCAGCAGCTTAACAGGGATGAACACTGAAGCTTTCTTT.